What follows are 12 T cell receptor beta chains derived from one specimen sequenced in a study of OX40 agonist ivuxolimab in advanced cancers. Repertoires were generated with immunoSEQ multiplex PCR, while TCRdb's copy carries only in-frame clones and drops some. Of about 11,000 clones listed, about three quarters are singletons. Here the sequenced sample was CD4+ or CD8+ T cells sorted from blood, taken in a trial of the OX40 agonist ivuxolimab. These receptors were obtained from an adult with an advanced solid tumor such as melanoma, head and neck, liver or kidney cancer.

The chain employs TRBV4-2 and TRBJ2-1; D not certain. V was cut by 1 base and J by 8 bases, with 3 bases left in between. The CDR3 sequence is 11 residues long. Germline loops: CDR1 LGHNA, CDR2 YNFKEQ. CDR3 sequence reads: CASSQGYEQFF. The CDR3 coding sequence is TGTGCCAGCAGCCAAGGTTATGAGCAGTTCTTC.

This clone rates as large. The chain joins TRBV6-5 to TRBJ1-5, with TRBD1 matching over 8 bases. Looked up from germline, CDR1 is MNHEY and CDR2 is SVGAGI. V gave up 0 bases and J gave up 1 base; unmatched junction bases: 2. There are 16 residues in the CDR3. CDR3 coding DNA: TGTGCCAGCAGTTACTCAGGACAGGGCAGCAATCAGCCCCAGCATTTT. Amino acid sequence: CASSYSGQGSNQPQHF.

This clone was seen more than once but under ten times. This chain connects TRBV30 to TRBJ1-2; a possible D gene is TRBD1 (6 bases). This CDR3 region has 11 residues. Trimming removed 6 bases from V and 5 bases from J, with 10 bases in between. From germline, CDR1 is GTSNPN and CDR2 SVGIG (reference sequence). CDR3 DNA sequence: TGTGCCTGCCGGGACACATATGGCTACACCTTC. Residues: CACRDTYGYTF.

The gene calls are TRBV6-1 and TRBJ2-5, with 12 bases matching TRBD2. CDR1 is MNHNS and CDR2 is SASEGT in the germline V gene. V shed 2 bases, J shed 2 bases, and the junction held 0 bases outside the gene matches. The CDR3 runs 15 residues. This CDR3 is CASSELAGGQETQYF. The DNA for the CDR3 is TGTGCCAGCAGTGAACTAGCGGGGGGGCAAGAGACCCAGTACTTC.

This chain links TRBV19 with TRBJ2-5; D unclear. Germline-derived CDR1 and CDR2 are LNHDA and SQIVND (reference sequence). The CDR3 contains 15 residues. V shed 3 bases and J shed 3 bases, with 14 bases lying between them. CDR3 bases: TGTGCCAGTAGTATCCAGCCAGCTCTGAAAGAGACCCAGTACTTC. Protein sequence: CASSIQPALKETQYF.

This chain links TRBV7-9 with TRBJ2-4, with 9 bases that match TRBD2. Germline-derived CDR1 and CDR2 are SEHNR and FQNEAQ (reference sequence). V lost 1 base and J lost 0; bases outside the gene matches: 4. The CDR3 loop spans 17 amino acids. The CDR3 DNA reads TGTGCCAGCAGCTTAGGGACTAGCGATATAGCCAAAAACATTCAGTACTTC. This codes for CASSLGTSDIAKNIQYF. Combining the CDR3 with reference TRBV7-9 and TRBJ2-4 gives the whole variable domain DTGVSQNPRHKITKRGQNVTFRCDPISEHNRLYWYRQTLGQGPEFLTYFQNEAQLEKSRLLSDRFSAERPKGSFSTLEIQRTEQGDSAMYLCASSLGTSDIAKNIQYFGAGTRLSVL.

This clone has only one observation. This chain uses TRBV7-9 with TRBJ2-7; D unclear. CDR1 and CDR2 from the germline V gene are SEHNR and FQNEAQ (reference sequence). CDR3 length: 14 amino acids. Deletions cut 3 bases from V and 5 bases from J, with 14 bases between. DNA for the CDR3: TGTGCCAGCAGCTTCAGGTCCCTCGCGGACGAGCAGTACTTC. The encoded protein is CASSFRSLADEQYF.

DNA of the CDR3: TGTGCCAGCAGTTACGATCAGGGACCTATGAGGGGGGAGCAGTACTTC. As protein: CASSYDQGPMRGEQYF. The chain links TRBV6-5 to TRBJ2-7; tentatively, D is TRBD1 (6 bases). The V and J ends lost 2 bases and 7 bases respectively, with 21 bases between them. The CDR3 has 16 residues. The germline CDR1 and CDR2 sequences are MNHEY and SVGAGI.

V usage is TRBV29-1 and J usage is TRBJ2-2; 10 nucleotides line up with TRBD1. Germline lookup yields CDR1 SQVTM and CDR2 ANQGSEA. J gave up 6 bases and V 8 bases, and 6 bases lay outside the gene matches. CDR3 length: 13 amino acids. In DNA form, the CDR3 reads TGCAGCACCCGGGACAGGGGTTCCGGGGAGCTGTTTTTT. Translation: CSTRDRGSGELFF.

Sample share makes this clone medium-sized. J is TRBJ2-3 and V is TRBV6-1; 9 bases align to TRBD2. Germline values: CDR1 MNHNS, CDR2 SASEGT. CDR3 length: 15 amino acids. V shed 3 bases, J shed 6 bases, and the junction held 7 bases outside the gene matches. CDR3 amino acids: CASSESAGGGDTQYF. The CDR3 DNA is TGTGCCAGCAGTGAGTCAGCGGGGGGCGGGGATACGCAGTATTTT.

V and J are TRBV9 and TRBJ2-1, with D tentatively TRBD1 or TRBD2 (5 bases each). The CDR3 has 16 amino acids. The germline gives CDR1 SGDLS, CDR2 YYNGEE. With 0 bases removed from V and 0 bases from J, the gap between germline ends came to 10 bases. The CDR3 here is CASSVDGGTSYNEQFF. For the CDR3, the DNA is TGTGCCAGCAGCGTAGATGGGGGTACCTCCTACAATGAGCAGTTCTTC.

This rearrangement joins TRBV14 to TRBJ2-1; TRBD1 is a possible D gene (5 bases). The CDR3 is made up of 16 amino acids. The V and J ends lost 1 base and 3 bases respectively, with 13 bases between them. The germline V gene has CDR1 SGHDN and CDR2 FVKESK. The CDR3 DNA sequence: TGTGCCAGCAGCCAAGTGGGCAGGGCTAGCTACAATGAGCAGTTCTTC. Translating gives CASSQVGRASYNEQFF.